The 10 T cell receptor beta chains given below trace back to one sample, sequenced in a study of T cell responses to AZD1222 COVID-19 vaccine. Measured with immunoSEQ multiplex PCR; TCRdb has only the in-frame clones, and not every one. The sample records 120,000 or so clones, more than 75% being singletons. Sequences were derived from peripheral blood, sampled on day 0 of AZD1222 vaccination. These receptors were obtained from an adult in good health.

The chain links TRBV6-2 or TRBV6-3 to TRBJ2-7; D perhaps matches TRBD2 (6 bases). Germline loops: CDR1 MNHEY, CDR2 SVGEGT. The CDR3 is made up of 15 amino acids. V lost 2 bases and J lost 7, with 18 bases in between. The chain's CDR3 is CASSYTSGTLGEQYF. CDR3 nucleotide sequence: TGTGCCAGCAGTTACACCTCCGGGACTTTGGGGGAGCAGTACTTC.

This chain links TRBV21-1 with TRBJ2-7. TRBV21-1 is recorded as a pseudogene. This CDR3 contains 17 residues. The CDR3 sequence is CASSKAEGVYTGCEQYF. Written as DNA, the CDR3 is TGTGCCAGCAGCAAAGCGGAGGGGGTTTATACCGGCTGCGAGCAGTACTTC.

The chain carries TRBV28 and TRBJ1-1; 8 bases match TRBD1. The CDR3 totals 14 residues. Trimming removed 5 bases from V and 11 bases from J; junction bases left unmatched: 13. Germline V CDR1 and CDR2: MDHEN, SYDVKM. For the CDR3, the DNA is TGTGCCAGCAGTGCCCAGGGGGCCCTAATTAGTGCTTTCTTT. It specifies CASSAQGALISAFF.

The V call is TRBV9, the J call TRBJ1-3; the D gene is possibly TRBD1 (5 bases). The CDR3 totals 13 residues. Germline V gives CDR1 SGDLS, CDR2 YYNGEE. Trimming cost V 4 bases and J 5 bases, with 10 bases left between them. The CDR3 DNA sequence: TGTGCCAGCAGCCCCGAGGGGCGAAACACCATATATTTT. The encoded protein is CASSPEGRNTIYF.

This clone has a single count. CDR3 DNA: TGCGCCAGCAGCCCACGGACAGGGGGGAATTATGGCTACACCTTC. Protein: CASSPRTGGNYGYTF. This sequence joins TRBV5-1 and TRBJ1-2; TRBD1 aligns across 10 bases. With 4 bases clipped from V and 5 bases from J, the junction kept 8 bases outside the gene matches. The CDR3 has 15 residues. The germline V gene encodes CDR1 SGHRS and CDR2 YFSETQ. Full variable domain (outside the CDR3, taken from reference TRBV5-1 and TRBJ1-2): KAGVTQTPRYLIKTRGQQVTLSCSPISGHRSVSWYQQTPGQGLQFLFEYFSETQRNKGNFPGRFSGRQFSNSRSEMNVSTLELGDSALYLCASSPRTGGNYGYTFGSGTRLTVV.

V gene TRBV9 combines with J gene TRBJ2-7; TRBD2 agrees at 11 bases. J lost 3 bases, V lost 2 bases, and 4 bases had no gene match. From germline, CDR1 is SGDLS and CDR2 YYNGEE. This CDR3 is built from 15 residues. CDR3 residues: CASSVRGTSGYEQYF. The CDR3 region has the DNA TGTGCCAGCAGCGTGAGGGGGACTAGCGGCTACGAGCAGTACTTC.

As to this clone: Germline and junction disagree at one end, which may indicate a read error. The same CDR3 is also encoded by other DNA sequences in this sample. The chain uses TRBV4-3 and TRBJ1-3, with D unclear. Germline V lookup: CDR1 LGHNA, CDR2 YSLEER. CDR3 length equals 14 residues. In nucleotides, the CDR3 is TGCGCCAGCAGCCAAGATGTAACTGAAAACACTATATATTTT. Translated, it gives CASSQDVTENTIYF.

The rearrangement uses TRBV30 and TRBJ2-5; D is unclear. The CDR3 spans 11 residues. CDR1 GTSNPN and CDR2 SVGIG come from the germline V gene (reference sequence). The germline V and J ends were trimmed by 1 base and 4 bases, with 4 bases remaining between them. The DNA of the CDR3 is TGTGCCTGGAGTGCGGGAGAGACCCAGTACTTC. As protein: CAWSAGETQYF.

In nucleotides, the CDR3 is TGCGCCAGCAGCCAAGATAGGTGGGGGGCCCTGGGGGGCTACACCTTC. Its protein product is CASSQDRWGALGGYTF. J is TRBJ1-2 and V is TRBV4-1, with D possibly TRBD1 on 6 matching bases. This CDR3 comprises 16 residues. The V end lost 0 bases, the J end lost 8 bases, and 19 bases lay between the germline ends. Germline CDR1 and CDR2: MGHRA and YSYEKL.

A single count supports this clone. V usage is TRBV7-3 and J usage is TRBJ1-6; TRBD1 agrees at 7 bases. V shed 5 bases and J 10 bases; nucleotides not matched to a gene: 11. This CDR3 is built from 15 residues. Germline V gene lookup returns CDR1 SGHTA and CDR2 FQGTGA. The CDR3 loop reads CASSLNSGGVSPLHF. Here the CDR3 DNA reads TGTGCCAGCAGCCTGAACTCAGGGGGAGTATCACCCCTCCACTTT.